This T cell receptor (beta chain) appears in the sequencing data of a study of tumor-infiltrating lymphocytes in primary liver carcinoma (dated by TCRdb to the late 2010s). Regarding the study in general: Between late 2015 and March 2016, 5 or 6 patients in China with histopathologically diagnosed primary liver carcinoma had their tumors surgically resected. A total of around 35 specimens from 5 patients, comprising approximately 25 tumor regions, 5 adjacent noncancerous liver tissues and 5 peripheral blood samples, were covered by TCRbeta repertoire sequencing. Of the five patients, three men and two women aged 30 to 69 years, four had hepatocellular carcinoma and one had combined HCC and intrahepatic cholangiocarcinoma. Technical replicate repertoires showed high reproducibility, with mean shared-clone rates about 0.88 and correlation coefficients above 0.95. For each liver tumor, the study sampled five regions along with adjacent normal tissue and blood, and applied TCRbeta repertoire sequencing, expression microarrays and whole-exome sequencing. Each sample produced about 3.65 to 7.5 million productive TCRbeta reads, and read depth showed no significant difference between tissue types. The tumors of the five patients were staged as T1-T3 N0M0, with maximum diameters ranging from roughly 4 to 10 cm.

V is clipped by 0 bases and J by 3 bases, and the sequence between their germline boundaries is 8 bases long. The germline V gene supplies CDR1 SGHNT and CDR2 YENEEA. Inclusive of the bounding cysteine and phenylalanine, the CDR3 is 15 residues long. Left in the record is the CDR3 DNA by itself, 45 bases read in frame from the first base. A constant-region primer and ProtoScript II reverse transcriptase were used to reverse-transcribe TCRbeta-specific cDNA from roughly 0.55 ug total RNA. Construction of the TCRbeta libraries relied on three nested rounds of multiplex PCR, following a slightly modified ARM-PCR procedure. Each of the first two PCR rounds ran for around 11 cycles and used multiplex TRBV1-TRBV30 forward primers together with a Cbeta reverse primer. Sample barcodes and Illumina adapters were added in a final 25-cycle PCR using Deep VentR polymerase. Before sequencing, amplicons between 200 and 500 bp were purified from gel using a QIAquick gel extraction kit. TCRbeta amplicons were sequenced on an Illumina HiSeq 2500 with 250-bp paired-end reads. Per the original workflow: Trimmomatic v0.33 was used to quality-trim the reads, and FLASH v1.2.11 was used to merge paired reads so that full CDR3 sequences could be recovered. V, D and J germline segments were assigned to the rearranged TCRbeta sequences by MiGEC v1.2.1b. Clonotype statistics, along with Shannon-Wiener diversity indices, were calculated using VDJtools v1.0.0. To cut down on sampling bias, every analysis after diversity analysis relied on just the 250 most abundant clonotypes from each sample. TCRdb redid the processing of the public reads, applying fastp at Q25 and MiXCR, and retained in-frame beta chains. Duplicate CDR3 protein sequences are folded into a single record with the most common DNA and genes. TCRdb's processing, not the authors', yielded these V and J calls. This sample lists 330,000 or so distinct CDR3 sequences; less than 75% were detected once. The ten largest clones add up to about 6.1% of the sample.

This clonotype came up many times. Its antigen is unknown. Qualities for individual bases were not recorded, and no much larger clone is one base off. Blood RNA was extracted from unsorted whole blood using TRIzol reagent, and germline DNA was obtained with the DNeasy Blood & Tissue kit. Chronic HBV infection was present in the patients, and the patients were treatment-naive at sampling. Before surgery, 3.5 to 4 milliliters of peripheral blood were drawn into K2EDTA tubes. General findings and caveats noted by the study authors: Comparison of CD4+ and CD8+ T cell repertoires was precluded by the use of bulk unsorted samples. A significantly larger repertoire fraction was made up by the top 250 clones in tumors than in blood (p = 0.039). With just a handful of patients in the study, the authors point out that the findings should be validated in a larger study. Because only the TCR beta chain was sequenced and unpaired alpha chains were not captured, true repertoire diversity is likely underestimated. Pairs of tumor regions showed greater repertoire overlap (mean 36%) than tumor-adjacent pairs (approximately 17%) or tumor-blood pairs (roughly 14%), which is consistent with antigen-driven expansion.

The rearranged chain carries TRBV11-3 and TRBJ2-2; the D segment could be TRBD1, given 5 matching bases. This TCR was sampled from a man aged 35 to 55 with primary liver carcinoma and hepatitis B virus infection. The source material was peripheral blood. The DNA is TGTGCCAGCAGCTTAGACAGGGTGCACACCGGGGAGCTGTTTTTT. This encodes CASSLDRVHTGELFF.